The 19 T cell receptor beta chains listed next were all sequenced from one sample in a study of long-term antiretroviral therapy in people with HIV. Run at survey level, the immunoSEQ assay was version v3.0. Sequenced by immunoSEQ multiplex PCR; TCRdb stores in-frame clones only, minus some. The sample has about 25,000 clones, around 81% seen once; the top ten hold approximately 15%. The sample was unsorted PBMCs, taken at the start of antiretroviral therapy, before treatment. All receptors come from a woman between 18 and 30 years old with HIV.

This clone is medium-sized by share. The chain uses TRBV11-3 and TRBJ2-1, with TRBD2 as a possible D gene (5 bases). CDR1 SGHNT and CDR2 YENEEA come from the germline V gene. This CDR3 has 17 amino acids. Trimming removed 5 bases at V and 5 bases at J, with 22 bases between. The CDR3 is CASSPGGSGVRNNEQFF. The DNA for the CDR3 is TGTGCCAGCAGCCCTGGCGGGTCCGGAGTTAGGAACAATGAGCAGTTCTTC.

The chain combines TRBV10-3 with TRBJ2-1; 10 bases map to TRBD2. Germline CDR1 reads ENHRY; CDR2 reads SYGVKD. The V and J ends lost 7 bases and 6 bases, in that order; junction bases with no gene match: 6. The CDR3 is made up of 14 amino acids. CDR3 sequence (DNA): TGTGCCATCACCCCGGGACTAGCGAGCAATGAGCAGTTCTTC. It translates to CAITPGLASNEQFF.

The chain joins TRBV7-2 to TRBJ2-1; the D is unclear. The CDR3 is 15 residues long. The V gene lost 1 base and the J gene lost 0 bases, with 7 bases spanning the gap. Germline assignment: CDR1 SGHTA and CDR2 FQGNSA. CDR3 sequence: CASSLGTISYNEQFF. The CDR3 bases are TGTGCCAGCAGCTTAGGGACGATCTCCTACAATGAGCAGTTCTTC.

This chain joins TRBV28 and TRBJ1-4; tentative D call: TRBD1 (6 bases). From germline, CDR1 is MDHEN and CDR2 SYDVKM. The V end was cut by 4 bases, the J end by 3 bases, with 21 bases between. This CDR3 region has 18 residues. The CDR3 coding sequence is TGTGCCAGCAGTTCCACGACAGGACCCCCCCTCCCTAATGAAAAACTGTTTTTT. Protein: CASSSTTGPPLPNEKLFF.

The rearrangement links TRBV7-8 to TRBJ2-1; D ambiguous. V was cut by 5 bases and J by 10 bases, with 9 bases left in between. Germline assignment: CDR1 SGHVS and CDR2 FQNEAQ. CDR3 size: 11 residues. The CDR3 region is CASSLRYEQFF. Here the CDR3 DNA reads TGTGCCAGCAGCCTCAGGTACGAGCAGTTCTTC.

The J gene is TRBJ2-7, the V gene TRBV2, with D possibly TRBD2 on 6 matching bases. CDR1 SNHLY and CDR2 FYNNEI come from the germline V gene. The V end was cut by 6 bases, the J end by 3 bases, with 6 bases between. The CDR3 totals 11 residues. The chain's CDR3 is CASRTSYEQYF. The CDR3 DNA reads TGTGCCAGCAGGACTAGCTACGAGCAGTACTTC. Full variable domain (outside the CDR3, taken from reference TRBV2 and TRBJ2-7): EPEVTQTPSHQVTQMGQEVILRCVPISNHLYFYWYRQILGQKVEFLVSFYNNEISEKSEIFDDQFSVERPDGSNFTLKIRSTKLEDSAMYFCASRTSYEQYFGPGTRLTVT.

The V gene is TRBV19, the J gene TRBJ1-1; 8 bases are shared with TRBD1. The CDR3 runs 15 residues. Trimming at V came to 3 bases and at J to 5 bases, leaving 8 bases not matched to a gene. CDR1 and CDR2 from the germline V gene are LNHDA and SQIVND (reference sequence). CDR3 in amino acids: CASSISPGGKTEAFF. In nucleotides, the CDR3 is TGTGCCAGTAGTATCAGTCCAGGGGGCAAAACTGAAGCTTTCTTT.

The chain couples TRBV7-2 to TRBJ2-5; D gene unclear. This CDR3 comprises 11 residues. Germline V gene lookup returns CDR1 SGHTA and CDR2 FQGNSA. CDR3 amino acids: CVGVYQETQYF. The CDR3 DNA is TGTGTGGGTGTGTACCAAGAGACCCAGTACTTC.

The V call is TRBV13, the J call TRBJ2-6; the D gene is possibly TRBD1 (5 bases). This CDR3 contains 16 residues. Germline CDR1 PRHDT, CDR2 FYEKMQ (reference sequence). Trimming removed 4 bases at V and 0 bases at J, with 10 bases between. The CDR3 loop is CASSSQGSSGANVLTF. The DNA of the CDR3 is TGTGCCAGCAGCTCTCAGGGTTCCTCTGGGGCCAACGTCCTGACTTTC. Supplemented by reference TRBV13 and TRBJ2-6, the full variable domain reads AAGVIQSPRHLIKEKRETATLKCYPIPRHDTVYWYQQGPGQDPQFLISFYEKMQSDKGSIPDRFSAQQFSDYHSELNMSSLELGDSALYFCASSSQGSSGANVLTFGAGSRLTVL.

In its sample, this clone was seen a few times. The chain employs TRBV6-1 and TRBJ1-2; 7 bases fit TRBD1. Germline CDR1 reads MNHNS; CDR2 reads SASEGT. This CDR3 region has 14 residues. V lost 2 bases to trimming and J lost 3 bases; unmatched junction nucleotides: 3. The CDR3 bases are TGTGCCAGCAGTGAACCGGGACAGTACTATGGCTACACCTTC. Residues: CASSEPGQYYGYTF.

The CDR3 spells CASNRAANQETQYF. The CDR3 nucleotides read TGTGCCAGCAACCGAGCGGCGAACCAAGAGACCCAGTACTTC. The gene calls are TRBV11-2 and TRBJ2-5, with D tentatively TRBD2 (5 bases). V was trimmed by 7 bases and J by 0 bases, leaving 12 bases between them. CDR1 is SGHAT and CDR2 is FQNNGV in the germline V gene. The CDR3 length is 14 residues.

The chain has TRBV7-6 and TRBJ1-1; tentative D call: TRBD1 (6 bases). The V end was cut by 4 bases, the J end by 6 bases, with 21 bases between. The CDR3 runs to 16 residues. Germline assignment: CDR1 SGHVS and CDR2 FNYEAQ. CDR3 in DNA: TGTGCCAGCAGCTCAAGGACTCCCCGCGGGGGCCCTGAAGCTTTCTTT. Its protein product is CASSSRTPRGGPEAFF.

DNA for the CDR3: TGTGCCAGCACCCGACAGGGTGGCACCGGGGAGCTGTTTTTT. It is translated as CASTRQGGTGELFF. This chain connects TRBV2 to TRBJ2-2, with TRBD1 matching over 7 bases. V was pared by 7 bases and J by 4 bases, with 6 bases of the junction left unmatched. Germline-derived CDR1 and CDR2 are SNHLY and FYNNEI. The CDR3 is made up of 14 amino acids.

The chain joins TRBV28 to TRBJ1-5, with D possibly matching TRBD1 (5 bases). Germline CDR1 reads MDHEN; CDR2 reads SYDVKM. The CDR3 is 15 amino acids. Trimming removed 6 bases at V and 0 bases at J, with 12 bases between. CDR3 DNA sequence: TGTGCCAGCAGCTACGACAGTTATAGCAATCAGCCCCAGCATTTT. It is translated as CASSYDSYSNQPQHF.

This rearrangement joins TRBV2 to TRBJ2-7, with 7 positions matching TRBD1. V lost 5 bases and J lost 3; bases outside the gene matches: 19. This CDR3 is 18 amino acids long. Germline CDR1 reads SNHLY; CDR2 reads FYNNEI. In DNA form, the CDR3 reads TGTGCCAGCAGTCGGTCGACAGGGTTAGGCGATGGTCTCTACGAGCAGTACTTC. Translating it yields CASSRSTGLGDGLYEQYF.

This rearrangement joins TRBV5-6 to TRBJ1-1, with TRBD1 matching over 7 bases. Germline lookup yields CDR1 SGHDT and CDR2 YYEEEE. Trimming at V came to 0 bases and at J to 3 bases, leaving 2 bases not matched to a gene. The CDR3 is 14 residues long. The chain's CDR3 is CASSLGQGYTEAFF. The CDR3 region has the DNA TGTGCCAGCAGCTTGGGACAGGGCTACACTGAAGCTTTCTTT.

This chain joins TRBV12-2 and TRBJ1-4; the D call of TRBD1 is as the table states it, not checked on the DNA. TRBV12-2 is a pseudogene. The CDR3 extends over 16 amino acids. The CDR3 bases are TGTGCAAGTCGCCGACAGGGGCGATACCTGGGAGAAAAACTGTTTTTT. Translating it yields CASRRQGRYLGEKLFF.

The rearrangement joins TRBV7-8 to TRBJ1-3; D gene unclear. CDR1 SGHVS and CDR2 FQNEAQ come from the germline V gene. The V end lost 5 bases, the J end lost 0 bases, and 11 bases lay between the germline ends. The CDR3 is 15 residues long. The CDR3 loop reads CASSLSHSSGNTIYF. DNA for the CDR3: TGTGCCAGCAGCCTCTCCCACAGCTCTGGAAACACCATATATTTT.

This clone was detected a few times. The chain has TRBV7-9 and TRBJ2-1; 8 nucleotides match TRBD2. This CDR3 is built from 14 residues. Germline V lookup: CDR1 SEHNR, CDR2 FQNEAQ (reference sequence). V dropped 5 bases and J dropped 8; count of bases not matched to a gene: 8. The CDR3 region is CASSPVAGIDEQFF. In DNA, the CDR3 is TGTGCCAGCAGCCCAGTAGCGGGGATCGATGAGCAGTTCTTC.